This T cell receptor (beta chain) derives from a study of T-cell reconstitution after alpha-beta-depleted transplantation in children. A TCRbeta library incorporating unique molecular identifiers was prepared. A single record per CDR3 protein comes from TCRdb applying MiXCR to the PCR reads. The sample records about 870,000 distinct CDR3 sequences, approximately 15% being singletons. Losses at the gene ends were 1 base for V and 0 bases for J; bases not matched to a gene: 1. The germline gives CDR1 MGHRA, CDR2 YSYEKL. The CDR3 length is 17 residues. This receptor was obtained from a male patient younger than 18 who had a stem cell transplant for acute lymphoblastic leukemia, so the T cells may come from the graft donor. Sequenced material: PBMCs, mostly from graft donor cells, taken 360 days after TCRalphabeta/CD19-depleted stem cell transplant. The rearrangement joins TRBV4-1 to TRBJ2-6, with 9 positions matching TRBD1. CDR3 in amino acids: CASSQGTGVSGANVLTF. The CDR3 DNA follows: TGCGCCAGCAGCCAAGGGACAGGGGTCTCTGGGGCCAACGTCCTGACTTTC.